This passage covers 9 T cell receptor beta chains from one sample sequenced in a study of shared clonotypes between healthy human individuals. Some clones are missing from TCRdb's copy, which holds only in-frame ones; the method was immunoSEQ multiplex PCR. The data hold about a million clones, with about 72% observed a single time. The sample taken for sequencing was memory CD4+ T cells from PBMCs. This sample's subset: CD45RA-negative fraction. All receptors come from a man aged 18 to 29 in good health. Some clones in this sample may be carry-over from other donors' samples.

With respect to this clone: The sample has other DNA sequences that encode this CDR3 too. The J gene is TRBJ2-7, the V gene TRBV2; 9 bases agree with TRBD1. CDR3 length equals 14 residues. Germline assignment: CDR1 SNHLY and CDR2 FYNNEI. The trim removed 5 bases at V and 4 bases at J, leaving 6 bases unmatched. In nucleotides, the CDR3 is TGTGCCAGCAGTCCGGGACAGGGAATATACGAGCAGTACTTC. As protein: CASSPGQGIYEQYF. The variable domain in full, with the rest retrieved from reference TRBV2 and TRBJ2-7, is EPEVTQTPSHQVTQMGQEVILRCVPISNHLYFYWYRQILGQKVEFLVSFYNNEISEKSEIFDDQFSVERPDGSNFTLKIRSTKLEDSAMYFCASSPGQGIYEQYFGPGTRLTVT.

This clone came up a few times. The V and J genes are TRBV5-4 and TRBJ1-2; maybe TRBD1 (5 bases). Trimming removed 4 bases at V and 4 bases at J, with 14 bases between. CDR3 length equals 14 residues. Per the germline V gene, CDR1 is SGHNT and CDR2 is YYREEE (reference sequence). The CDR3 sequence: CASSLRGDGYGYTF. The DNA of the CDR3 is TGTGCCAGCAGCCTTCGGGGGGATGGCTATGGCTACACCTTC.

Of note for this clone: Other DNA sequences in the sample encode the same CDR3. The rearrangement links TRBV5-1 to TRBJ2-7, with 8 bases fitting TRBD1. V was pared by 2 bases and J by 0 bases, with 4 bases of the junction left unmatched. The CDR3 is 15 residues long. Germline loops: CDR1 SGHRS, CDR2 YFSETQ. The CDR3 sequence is CASSFGTGSSYEQYF. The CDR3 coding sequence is TGCGCCAGCAGCTTTGGGACAGGTAGCTCCTACGAGCAGTACTTC. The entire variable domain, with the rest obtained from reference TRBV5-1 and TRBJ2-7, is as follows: KAGVTQTPRYLIKTRGQQVTLSCSPISGHRSVSWYQQTPGQGLQFLFEYFSETQRNKGNFPGRFSGRQFSNSRSEMNVSTLELGDSALYLCASSFGTGSSYEQYFGPGTRLTVT.

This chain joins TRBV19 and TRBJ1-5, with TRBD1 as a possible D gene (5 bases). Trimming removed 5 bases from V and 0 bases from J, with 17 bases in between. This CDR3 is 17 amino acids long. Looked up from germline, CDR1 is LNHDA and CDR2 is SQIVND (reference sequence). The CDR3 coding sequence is TGTGCCAGTAGTCCAACAGGAACGGGGTATAGCAATCAGCCCCAGCATTTT. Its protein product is CASSPTGTGYSNQPQHF.

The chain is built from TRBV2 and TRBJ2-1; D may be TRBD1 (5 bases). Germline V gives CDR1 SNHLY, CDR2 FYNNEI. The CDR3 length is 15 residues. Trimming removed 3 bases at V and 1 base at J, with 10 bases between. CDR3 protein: CASSEGLISYNEQFF. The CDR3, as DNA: TGTGCCAGCAGTGAGGGGCTGATATCCTACAATGAGCAGTTCTTC.

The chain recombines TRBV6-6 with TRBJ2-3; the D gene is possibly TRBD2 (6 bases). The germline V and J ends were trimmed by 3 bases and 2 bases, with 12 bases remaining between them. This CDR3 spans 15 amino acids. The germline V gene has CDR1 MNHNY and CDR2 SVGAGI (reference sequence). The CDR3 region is CASSYVAADTDTQYF. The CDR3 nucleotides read TGTGCCAGCAGTTATGTAGCGGCAGACACAGATACGCAGTATTTT.

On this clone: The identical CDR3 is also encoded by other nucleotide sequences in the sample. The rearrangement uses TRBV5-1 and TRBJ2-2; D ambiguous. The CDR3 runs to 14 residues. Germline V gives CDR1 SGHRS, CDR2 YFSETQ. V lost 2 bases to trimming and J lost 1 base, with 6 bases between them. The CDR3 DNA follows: TGCGCCAGCAGCTTAGGTCTGAACACCGGGGAGCTGTTTTTT. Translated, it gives CASSLGLNTGELFF.

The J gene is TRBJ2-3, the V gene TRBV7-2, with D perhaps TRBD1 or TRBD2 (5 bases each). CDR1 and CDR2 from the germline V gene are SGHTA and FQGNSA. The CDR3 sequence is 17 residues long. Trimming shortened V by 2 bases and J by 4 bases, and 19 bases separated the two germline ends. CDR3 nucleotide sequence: TGTGCCAGCAGCTTACCATCCGGGACCCCCGGTGCAGATACGCAGTATTTT. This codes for CASSLPSGTPGADTQYF.

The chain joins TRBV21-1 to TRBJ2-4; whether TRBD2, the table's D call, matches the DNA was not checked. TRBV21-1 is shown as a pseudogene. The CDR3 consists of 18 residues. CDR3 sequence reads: CASREAAPNFLAKNIQYF. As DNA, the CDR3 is TGTGCCAGCAGGGAGGCAGCCCCCAACTTTCTAGCCAAAAACATTCAGTACTTC.